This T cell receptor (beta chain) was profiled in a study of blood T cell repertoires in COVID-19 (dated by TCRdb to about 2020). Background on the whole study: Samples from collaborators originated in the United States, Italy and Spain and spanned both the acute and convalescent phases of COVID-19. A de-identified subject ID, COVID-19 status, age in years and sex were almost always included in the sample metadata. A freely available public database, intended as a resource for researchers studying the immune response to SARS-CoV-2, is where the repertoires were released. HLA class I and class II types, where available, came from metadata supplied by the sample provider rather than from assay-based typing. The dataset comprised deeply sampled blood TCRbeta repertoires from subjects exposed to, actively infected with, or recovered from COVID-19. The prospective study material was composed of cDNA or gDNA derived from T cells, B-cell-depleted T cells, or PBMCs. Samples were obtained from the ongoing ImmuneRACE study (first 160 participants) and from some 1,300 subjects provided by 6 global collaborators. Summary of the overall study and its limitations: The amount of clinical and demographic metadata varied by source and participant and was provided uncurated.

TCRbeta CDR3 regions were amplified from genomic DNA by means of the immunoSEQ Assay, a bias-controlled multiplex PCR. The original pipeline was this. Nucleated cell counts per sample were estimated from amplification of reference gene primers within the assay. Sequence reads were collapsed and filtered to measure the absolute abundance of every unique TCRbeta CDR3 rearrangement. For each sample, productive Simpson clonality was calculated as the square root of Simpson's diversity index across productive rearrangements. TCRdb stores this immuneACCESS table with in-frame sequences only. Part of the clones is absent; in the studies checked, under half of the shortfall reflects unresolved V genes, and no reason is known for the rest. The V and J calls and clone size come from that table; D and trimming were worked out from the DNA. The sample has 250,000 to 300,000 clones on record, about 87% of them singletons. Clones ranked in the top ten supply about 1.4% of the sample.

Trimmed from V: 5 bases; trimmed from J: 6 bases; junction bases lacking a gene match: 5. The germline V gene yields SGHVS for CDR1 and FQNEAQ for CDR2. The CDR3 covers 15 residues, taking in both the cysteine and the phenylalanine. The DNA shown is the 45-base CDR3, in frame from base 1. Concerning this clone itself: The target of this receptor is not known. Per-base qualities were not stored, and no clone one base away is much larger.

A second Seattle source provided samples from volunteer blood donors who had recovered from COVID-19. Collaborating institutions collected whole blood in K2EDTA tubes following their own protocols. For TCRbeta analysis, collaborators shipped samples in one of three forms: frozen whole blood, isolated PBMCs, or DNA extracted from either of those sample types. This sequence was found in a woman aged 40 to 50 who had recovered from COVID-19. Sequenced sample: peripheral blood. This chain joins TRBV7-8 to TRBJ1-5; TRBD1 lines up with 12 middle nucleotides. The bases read TGTGCCAGCAGCCCGGGACAGGGGGCCGGTCAGCCCCAGCATTTT. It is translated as CASSPGQGAGQPQHF.